The clone carrying this TCR beta chain is labeled medium-sized based on frequency. Its antigen remains unknown. Researchers prepared the TRB cDNA libraries using 5' RACE with UMI labels. TCRdb reworked the 5' RACE reads into one entry per CDR3 protein, no DNA. In all, the sample yields about 50,000 distinct CDR3 sequences. CDR1 and CDR2 (germline): SGHVS, FNYEAQ. The CDR3 is made up of 16 amino acids. These data are taken from a study of CXCR3-negative and CXCR3-positive naive CD8 T cells. Study-wide findings and caveats: Naive cells positive for CXCR3 carried more hydrophobic TRB CDR3s than CXCR3-negative ones. Both naive subsets showed comparably high diversity, and memory CD8+ cells showed much lower diversity.

Sequencing was carried out using naive CXCR3- CD8+ T cells from blood. Subset meaning: CD45RO-CCR7+CD27+CD95- naive CD8+ T cells lacking CXCR3 (TNR3-). This receptor was identified in a human donor in good health. Some clones in this sample may be carry-over from other donors' samples. The chain joins TRBV7-6 to TRBJ2-3; there is no DNA to check the TCRdb D call of TRBD1. This CDR3 reads CASSLDRQGGTDTQYF.